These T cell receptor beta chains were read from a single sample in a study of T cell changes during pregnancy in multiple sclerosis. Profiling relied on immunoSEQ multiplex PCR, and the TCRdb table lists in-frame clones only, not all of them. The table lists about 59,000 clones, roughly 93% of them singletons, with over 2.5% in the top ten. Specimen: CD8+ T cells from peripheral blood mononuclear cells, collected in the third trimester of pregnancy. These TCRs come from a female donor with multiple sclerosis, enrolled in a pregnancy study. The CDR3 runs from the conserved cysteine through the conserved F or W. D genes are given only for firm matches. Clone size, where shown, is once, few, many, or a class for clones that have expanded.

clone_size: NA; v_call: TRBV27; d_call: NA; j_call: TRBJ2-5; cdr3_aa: CASSLTWGRGETQYF; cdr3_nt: TGTGCCAGCAGCCTGACTTGGGGGAGGGGGGAGACCCAGTACTTC
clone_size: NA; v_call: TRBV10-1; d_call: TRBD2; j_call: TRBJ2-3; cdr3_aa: CASSESGSGSYTDTQYF; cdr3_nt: TGCGCCAGCAGTGAGTCGGGTAGCGGGAGTTACACAGATACGCAGTATTTT
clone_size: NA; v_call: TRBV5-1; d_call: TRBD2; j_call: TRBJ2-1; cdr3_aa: CASSLALAGTSSYNEQFF; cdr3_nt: TGCGCCAGCAGCTTGGCGCTAGCGGGCACTAGCTCCTACAATGAGCAGTTCTTC
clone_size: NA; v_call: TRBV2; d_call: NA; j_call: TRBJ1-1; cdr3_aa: CASSEVIYGTEAFF; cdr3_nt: TGTGCCAGCAGTGAAGTCATTTACGGCACTGAAGCTTTCTTT
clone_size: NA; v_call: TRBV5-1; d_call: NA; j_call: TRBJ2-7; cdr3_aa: CASSLGTGGAYEQYF; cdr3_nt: TGCGCCAGCAGCTTGGGTACAGGGGGGGCCTACGAGCAGTACTTC
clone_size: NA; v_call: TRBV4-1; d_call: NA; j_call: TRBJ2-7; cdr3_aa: CASSQDGQVLSYEQYF; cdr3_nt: TGCGCCAGCAGCCAAGATGGCCAGGTCCTCTCCTACGAGCAGTACTTC
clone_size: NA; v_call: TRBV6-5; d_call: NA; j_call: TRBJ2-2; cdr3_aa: CASRPLVRVTGELFF; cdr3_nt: TGTGCCAGCAGACCGTTGGTGAGGGTCACCGGGGAGCTGTTTTTT
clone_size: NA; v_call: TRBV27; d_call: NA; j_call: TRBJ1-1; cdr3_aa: CASSVQDGNTEAFF; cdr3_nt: TGTGCCAGCAGTGTTCAGGATGGGAACACTGAAGCTTTCTTT
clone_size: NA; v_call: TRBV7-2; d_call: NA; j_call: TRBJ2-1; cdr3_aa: CASSLVTSSYNEQFF; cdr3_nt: TGTGCCAGCAGCTTAGTTACTAGCTCCTACAATGAGCAGTTCTTC
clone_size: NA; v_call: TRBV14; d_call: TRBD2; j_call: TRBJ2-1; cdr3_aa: CASSQEGLAGRYNEQFF; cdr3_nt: TGTGCCAGCAGCCAAGAGGGACTAGCGGGAAGGTACAATGAGCAGTTCTTC
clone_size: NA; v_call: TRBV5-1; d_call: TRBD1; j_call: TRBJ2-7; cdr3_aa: CASSLEQGAKQYF; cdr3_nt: TGCGCCAGCAGCTTGGAGCAGGGGGCAAAGCAGTACTTC
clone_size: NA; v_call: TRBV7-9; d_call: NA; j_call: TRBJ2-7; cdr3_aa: CASSFRGLDREQYF; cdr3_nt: TGTGCCAGCAGCTTCAGAGGGCTCGATAGGGAGCAGTACTTC
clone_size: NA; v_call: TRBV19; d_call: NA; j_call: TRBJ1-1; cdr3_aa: CASSIAGGVTEAFF; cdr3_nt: TGTGCCAGTAGTATAGCCGGGGGAGTGACTGAAGCTTTCTTT
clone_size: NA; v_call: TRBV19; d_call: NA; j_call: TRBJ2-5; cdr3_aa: CASSLPRETQYF; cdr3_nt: TGTGCCAGTAGCCTCCCGAGAGAGACCCAGTACTTC
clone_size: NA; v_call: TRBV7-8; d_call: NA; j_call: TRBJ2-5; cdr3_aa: CASSLLQGMGETQYF; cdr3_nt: TGTGCCAGCAGCTTACTCCAGGGAATGGGAGAGACCCAGTACTTC
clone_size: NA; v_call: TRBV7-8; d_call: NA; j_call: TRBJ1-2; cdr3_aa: CASSLIAALAYGYTF; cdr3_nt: TGTGCCAGCAGCTTAATAGCAGCCTTAGCGTATGGCTACACCTTC
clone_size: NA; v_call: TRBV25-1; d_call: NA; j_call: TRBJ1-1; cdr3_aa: CASSDQGNTEAFF; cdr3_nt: TGTGCCAGCAGTGACCAGGGGAACACTGAAGCTTTCTTT
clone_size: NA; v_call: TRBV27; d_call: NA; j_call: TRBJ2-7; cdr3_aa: CASSFRLLGAEQYF; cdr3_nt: TGTGCCAGCAGTTTCCGGTTATTAGGGGCCGAGCAGTACTTC
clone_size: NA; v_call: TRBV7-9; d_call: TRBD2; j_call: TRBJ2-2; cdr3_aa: CASSSGLERWRAGELFF; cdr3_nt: TGTGCCAGCAGTTCCGGACTAGAACGTTGGCGGGCCGGGGAGCTGTTTTTT
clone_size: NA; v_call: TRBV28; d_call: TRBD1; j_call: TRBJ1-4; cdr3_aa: CASSNLRDRVSEKLFF; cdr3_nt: TGTGCCAGCAGTAACCTGCGGGACAGGGTATCTGAAAAACTGTTTTTT
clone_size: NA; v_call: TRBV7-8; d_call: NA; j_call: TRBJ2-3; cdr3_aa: CASSFGGASTDTQYF; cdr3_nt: TGTGCCAGCAGCTTTGGGGGGGCTAGCACAGATACGCAGTATTTT
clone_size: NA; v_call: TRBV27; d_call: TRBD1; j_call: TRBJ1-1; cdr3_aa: CASSEGQQLPEAFF; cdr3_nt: TGTGCCAGCAGTGAGGGACAGCAACTACCTGAAGCTTTCTTT
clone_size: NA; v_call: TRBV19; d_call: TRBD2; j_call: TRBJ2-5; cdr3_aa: CASSIGAGDWETQYF; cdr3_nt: TGTGCCAGTAGTATAGGGGCGGGAGACTGGGAGACCCAGTACTTC
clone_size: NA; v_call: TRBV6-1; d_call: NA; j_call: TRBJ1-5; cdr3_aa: CASSPFINQPQHF; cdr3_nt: TGTGCCAGCAGCCCGTTTATTAATCAGCCCCAGCATTTT
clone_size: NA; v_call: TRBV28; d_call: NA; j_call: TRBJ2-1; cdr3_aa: CASSLAEGFYEQFF; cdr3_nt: TGTGCCAGCAGTTTAGCGGAAGGTTTCTATGAGCAGTTCTTC
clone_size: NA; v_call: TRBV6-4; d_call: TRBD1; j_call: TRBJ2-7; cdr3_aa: CASSEDGTGTSGQYF; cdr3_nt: TGTGCCAGCAGTGAGGATGGGACAGGTACGAGTGGGCAGTACTTC
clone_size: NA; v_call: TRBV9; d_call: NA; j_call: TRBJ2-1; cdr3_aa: CASSRSRVDEQFF; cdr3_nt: TGTGCCAGCAGCCGATCGCGAGTCGATGAGCAGTTCTTC
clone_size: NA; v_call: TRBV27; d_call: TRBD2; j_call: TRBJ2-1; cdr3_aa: CASSLAGVEQFF; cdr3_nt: TGTGCCAGCAGTTTAGCGGGAGTGGAGCAGTTCTTC
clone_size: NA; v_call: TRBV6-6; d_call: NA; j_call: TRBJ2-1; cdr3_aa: CASSSQGGSSYNEQFF; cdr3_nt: TGTGCCAGCAGCTCCCAGGGGGGAAGCTCCTACAATGAGCAGTTCTTC
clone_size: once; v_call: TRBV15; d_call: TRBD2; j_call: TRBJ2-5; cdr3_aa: CATSSEREGQETQYF; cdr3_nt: TGTGCCACCAGCAGTGAGCGGGAGGGCCAAGAGACCCAGTACTTC
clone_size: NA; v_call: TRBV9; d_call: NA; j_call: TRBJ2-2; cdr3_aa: CASSPRRETGYTGELFF; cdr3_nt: TGTGCCAGCAGCCCGAGGAGGGAGACAGGGTATACCGGGGAGCTGTTTTTT
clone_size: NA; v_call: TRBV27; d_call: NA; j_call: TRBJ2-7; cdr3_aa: CASSPSGGYGAYEQYF; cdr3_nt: TGTGCCAGCAGCCCCAGTGGGGGGTATGGGGCCTACGAGCAGTACTTC
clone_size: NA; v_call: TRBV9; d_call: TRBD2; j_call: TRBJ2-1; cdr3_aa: CASSVVEAGVHNEQFF; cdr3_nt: TGTGCCAGCAGCGTAGTAGAAGCGGGAGTACACAATGAGCAGTTCTTC
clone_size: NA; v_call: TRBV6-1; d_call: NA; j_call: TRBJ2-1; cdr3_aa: CASTIDRSYNEQFF; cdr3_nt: TGTGCCAGCACTATAGACAGGTCCTACAATGAGCAGTTCTTC
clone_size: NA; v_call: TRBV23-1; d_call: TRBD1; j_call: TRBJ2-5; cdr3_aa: CASNQGQGVRETQYF; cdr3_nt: TGCGCCAGCAACCAAGGACAGGGTGTACGAGAGACCCAGTACTTC
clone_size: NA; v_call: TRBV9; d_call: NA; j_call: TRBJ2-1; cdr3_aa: CASSVGHPYNEQFF; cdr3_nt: TGTGCCAGCAGCGTAGGACACCCCTACAATGAGCAGTTCTTC
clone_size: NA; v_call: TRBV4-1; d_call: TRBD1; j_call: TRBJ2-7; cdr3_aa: CASSQVGTGTLEQYF; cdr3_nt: TGCGCCAGCAGCCAAGTTGGGACAGGGACCCTGGAGCAGTACTTC
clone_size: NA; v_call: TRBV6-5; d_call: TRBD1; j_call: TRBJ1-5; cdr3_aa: CASSYSGTGKWPQHF; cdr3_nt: TGTGCCAGCAGTTACTCCGGGACAGGGAAATGGCCCCAGCATTTT
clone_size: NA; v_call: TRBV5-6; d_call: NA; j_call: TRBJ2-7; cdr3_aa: CASSLGAEQYF; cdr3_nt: TGTGCCAGCAGCTTGGGGGCCGAGCAGTACTTC
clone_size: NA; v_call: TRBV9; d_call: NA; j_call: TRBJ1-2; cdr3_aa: CASSSHTGYTF; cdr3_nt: TGTGCCAGCAGCTCACATACCGGCTACACCTTC
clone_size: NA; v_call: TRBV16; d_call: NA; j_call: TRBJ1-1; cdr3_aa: CASSLRPNPVFDTEAFF; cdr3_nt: TGTGCCAGCAGCCTCCGTCCTAACCCCGTTTTCGACACTGAAGCTTTCTTT
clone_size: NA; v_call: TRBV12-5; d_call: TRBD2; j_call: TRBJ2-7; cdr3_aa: CASGTGGGSYEQYF; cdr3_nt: TGTGCTAGTGGTACGGGCGGGGGCTCCTACGAGCAGTACTTC